The text below deals with one T cell receptor (beta chain). Per the authors' pipeline: Nucleated cell counts were estimated from reference gene primer amplification. TCRdb keeps only in-frame clones here, not all; method: immunoSEQ multiplex PCR. That table is the source of V, J and clone size, and D and trimming were worked out from the DNA. This table holds almost 400,000 clones, around 87% found once. Followed longitudinally, the Seattle patients had been enrolled during active infection. The sample belongs to a study of blood T cell repertoires in COVID-19. Study overall: Italy, Spain and the United States were the sources of the convalescent and acute COVID-19 samples. Nucleic acid was either cDNA or gDNA, and it came from T cells, B-cell-depleted T cells, or PBMCs.

Sample: peripheral blood. This sequence originates from a woman in her sixties or seventies with COVID-19, enrolled during active disease.

CDR3 protein: CASSLLGGTSYGYTF. The CDR3 nucleotides read TGTGCCAGCAGTTTATTGGGGGGAACTTCCTATGGCTACACCTTC. The chain uses TRBV28 and TRBJ1-2; maybe TRBD1 (5 bases). The ends were cut back, 1 base at V and 4 bases at J, with 13 bases in the middle. This CDR3 region has 15 residues. CDR1 is MDHEN, CDR2 SYDVKM, per germline.